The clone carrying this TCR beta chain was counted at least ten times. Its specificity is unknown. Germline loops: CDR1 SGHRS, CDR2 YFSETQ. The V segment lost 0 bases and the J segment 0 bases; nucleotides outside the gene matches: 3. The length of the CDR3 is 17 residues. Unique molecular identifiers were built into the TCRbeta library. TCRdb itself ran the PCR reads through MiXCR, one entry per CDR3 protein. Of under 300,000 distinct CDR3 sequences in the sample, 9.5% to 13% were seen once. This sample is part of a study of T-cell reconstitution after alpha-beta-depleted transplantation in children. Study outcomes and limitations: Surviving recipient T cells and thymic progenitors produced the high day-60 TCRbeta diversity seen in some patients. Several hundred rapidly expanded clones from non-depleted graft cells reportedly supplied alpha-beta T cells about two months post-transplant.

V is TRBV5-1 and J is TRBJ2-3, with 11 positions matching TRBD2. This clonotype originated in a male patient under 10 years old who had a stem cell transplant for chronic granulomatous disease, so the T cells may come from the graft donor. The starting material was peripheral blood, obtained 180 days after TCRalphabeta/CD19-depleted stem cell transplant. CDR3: CASSLEASGGSTDTQYF. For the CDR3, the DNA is TGCGCCAGCAGCTTGGAGGCTAGCGGGGGGAGCACAGATACGCAGTATTTT.